The 16 T cell receptor beta chains listed next were all sequenced from one sample in a study of beta chain features in type 1 diabetes. Study-wide findings and caveats: Moderately but significantly shorter TCRB CDR3s were found in Type 1 diabetes patients in all four CD4+ subsets.

Their specific antigens are unknown. Expressed TCRB transcripts got sequenced, as all isolated RNA was reverse transcribed. The table came from immunoSEQ multiplex PCR; TCRdb's copy has only in-frame clones and leaves some out. This repertoire shows around 650,000 clones, roughly 12% found once; its top ten account for more than 0.095%. Source material: naive CD4+ T cells from blood. The receptor set was obtained from a man between 25 and 39 years old with type 1 diabetes.

In its sample, this clone was seen a few times. V is TRBV4-2 and J is TRBJ2-1; 11 bases map to TRBD2. V lost 4 bases and J lost 3; bases outside the gene matches: 2. The germline V gene has CDR1 LGHNA and CDR2 YNFKEQ. The length of the CDR3 is 15 residues. The CDR3 region is CASSPGLADYNEQFF. The CDR3 DNA is TGTGCCAGCAGCCCGGGACTAGCGGACTACAATGAGCAGTTCTTC.

This clone was observed a handful of times. This sequence joins TRBV7-2 and TRBJ2-5, with D possibly being TRBD1 (6 bases). This CDR3 has 14 residues. Trimming removed 7 bases from V and 2 bases from J, with 14 bases in between. CDR1 and CDR2 from the germline V gene are SGHTA and FQGNSA. The CDR3 loop reads CASTPQGWQETQYF. Written as DNA, the CDR3 is TGTGCCAGCACCCCCCAGGGGTGGCAAGAGACCCAGTACTTC.

This clone appeared a few times. This chain uses TRBV6-5 with TRBJ1-2; possibly TRBD1 for D (5 bases). V lost 2 bases, J lost 8 bases, and 18 bases lay in between. The CDR3 has 15 residues. Germline assignment: CDR1 MNHEY and CDR2 SVGAGI. CDR3 sequence: CASSYLSGGEFGYTF. For the CDR3, the DNA is TGTGCCAGCAGTTACCTATCGGGAGGGGAGTTCGGCTACACCTTC.

The chain is built from TRBV7-2 and TRBJ2-5; 12 bases are shared with TRBD2. J gave up 13 bases and V 5 bases, and 14 bases lay outside the gene matches. The germline gives CDR1 SGHTA, CDR2 FQGNSA. The CDR3 totals 15 residues. The DNA for the CDR3 is TGTGCCAGCAGCCCCGCCCGTCTAGCGGGGGGGCGGCGGTACTTC. It translates to CASSPARLAGGRRYF. Full variable domain (remainder filled in from reference TRBV7-2 and TRBJ2-5): GAGVSQSPSNKVTEKGKDVELRCDPISGHTALYWYRQSLGQGLEFLIYFQGNSAPDKSGLPSDRFSAERTGGSVSTLTIQRTQQEDSAVYLCASSPARLAGGRRYFGPGTRLLVL.

The chain combines TRBV7-9 with TRBJ2-7; maybe TRBD1 (5 bases). The V gene's germline CDR1 is SEHNR and CDR2 FQNEAQ (reference sequence). This CDR3 spans 14 amino acids. Deletions cut 3 bases from V and 3 bases from J, with 12 bases between. CDR3 amino acids: CASSFGVTDYEQYF. Here the CDR3 DNA reads TGTGCCAGCAGCTTTGGTGTGACAGACTACGAGCAGTACTTC.

V usage is TRBV27 and J usage is TRBJ2-1, with D possibly being TRBD1 or TRBD2 (6 bases each). Germline assignment: CDR1 MNHEY and CDR2 SMNVEV (reference sequence). V lost 6 bases and J lost 7, with 16 bases in between. The CDR3 consists of 14 residues. Here the CDR3 reads CASSGGAIQNEQFF. The CDR3 nucleotides read TGTGCCAGCAGCGGGGGCGCAATTCAGAATGAGCAGTTCTTC.

This clone was picked up a small number of times. This chain connects TRBV5-1 to TRBJ2-7; D is uncertain. The CDR3 sequence is 14 residues long. The V end lost 3 bases, the J end lost 1 base, and 11 bases lay between the germline ends. Germline V CDR1 and CDR2: SGHRS, YFSETQ. CDR3 nucleotides: TGCGCCAGCAGCTCGGATACAGATTCCTACGAGCAGTACTTC. Translating it yields CASSSDTDSYEQYF.

This clone showed up just a few times. Other DNA sequences within the sample encode an identical CDR3. The chain joins TRBV5-6 to TRBJ1-2; unclear D gene. Trimming cost V 2 bases and J 1 base, with 9 bases left between them. Germline V gene sequence: CDR1 SGHDT, CDR2 YYEEEE. The CDR3 loop spans 14 amino acids. The CDR3 nucleotides read TGTGCCAGCAGCTTAGGTCCGGGTAACTATGGCTACACCTTC. Translating it yields CASSLGPGNYGYTF.

This clone has a handful of counts. CDR3 coding DNA: TGTGCCAGCAGTTCAGGACGGAGAGGGGAGCAGTACTTC. It yields the protein CASSSGRRGEQYF. The J gene is TRBJ2-7, the V gene TRBV6-5; D is perhaps TRBD2 (5 bases). This CDR3 comprises 13 residues. Looked up from germline, CDR1 is MNHEY and CDR2 is SVGAGI. Trimming stripped 4 bases from V and 7 bases from J, with 14 bases between.

V and J are TRBV11-2 and TRBJ2-1; 7 nucleotides match TRBD2. Germline V gene lookup returns CDR1 SGHAT and CDR2 FQNNGV. The CDR3 sequence is 16 residues long. With 5 bases clipped from V and 4 bases from J, the junction kept 11 bases outside the gene matches. The CDR3 sequence: CASSPPGTNQYNEQFF. The CDR3 DNA reads TGTGCCAGCAGCCCGCCCGGGACTAACCAATACAATGAGCAGTTCTTC.

The chain uses TRBV12-5 and TRBJ2-7; 7 bases map to TRBD2. The V and J ends lost 5 bases and 1 base, in that order; junction bases with no gene match: 8. CDR3 size: 15 residues. CDR1 and CDR2 (germline): LGHNT, FRNRAP. For the CDR3, the DNA is TGTGCTAGTGGTGCGGGAGCGTCGAGGTCCTACGAGCAGTACTTC. As protein: CASGAGASRSYEQYF. The full variable domain, with the rest looked up from reference TRBV12-5 and TRBJ2-7, is DARVTQTPRHKVTEMGQEVTMRCQPILGHNTVFWYRQTMMQGLELLAYFRNRAPLDDSGMPKDRFSAEMPDATLATLKIQPSEPRDSAVYFCASGAGASRSYEQYFGPGTRLTVT.

This chain links TRBV11-3 with TRBJ2-4, with 8 bases matching TRBD1. Germline lookup yields CDR1 SGHNT and CDR2 YENEEA. V lost 4 bases and J lost 12; bases outside the gene matches: 11. CDR3 length equals 14 residues. CDR3 loop: CASSSRTGREAQYF. For the CDR3, the DNA is TGTGCCAGCAGCTCTCGGACAGGGAGAGAGGCTCAGTACTTC.

This clone was counted only a few times. This chain joins TRBV7-2 and TRBJ2-7; weak D call: TRBD1 (6 bases). The CDR3 extends over 14 amino acids. Trimming removed 1 base from V and 3 bases from J, with 10 bases in between. Germline CDR1 and CDR2: SGHTA and FQGNSA. CDR3 residues: CASSLVGGNYEQYF. CDR3 nucleotide sequence: TGTGCCAGCAGCTTAGTAGGGGGAAACTACGAGCAGTACTTC.

V and J are TRBV5-6 and TRBJ2-3; tentatively, D is TRBD2 (6 bases). The CDR3 sequence is 13 residues long. The V end lost 6 bases, the J end lost 5 bases, and 13 bases lay between the germline ends. Germline V gives CDR1 SGHDT, CDR2 YYEEEE. CDR3 loop: CASTPWGEDTQYF. CDR3 sequence (DNA): TGTGCCAGCACCCCTTGGGGGGAAGATACGCAGTATTTT.

A few counts support this clone. This chain links TRBV25-1 with TRBJ1-4; D is ambiguous. Per germline, CDR1 MGHDK and CDR2 SYGVNS. The CDR3 consists of 13 residues. With 4 bases removed from V and 8 bases from J, the gap between germline ends came to 11 bases. CDR3 nucleotide sequence: TGTGCCAGCAGTGGAAACGCAAGGGAAAAACTGTTTTTT. It codes for CASSGNAREKLFF.

This clone was counted between two and nine times. This chain uses TRBV29-1 with TRBJ2-5, with unresolved D. The CDR3 runs 11 residues. V dropped 4 bases and J dropped 4 bases, with 7 bases sitting between them. Germline V gives CDR1 SQVTM, CDR2 ANQGSEA. CDR3 sequence reads: CSVVPRETQYF. The DNA for the CDR3 is TGCAGCGTTGTCCCTAGAGAGACCCAGTACTTC.